A single sample is the source of the 21 T cell receptor beta chains below, sequenced in a study of T cells in Graves' hyperthyroidism and ophthalmopathy. RNA transcripts served as the template for amplifying TCR beta CDR3 regions. The HTBI primer set was used in a first-round RT-PCR of the TCR CDR3. In TCRdb, the multiplex PCR reads were re-called with MiXCR into one record per CDR3 protein. The top ten hold roughly 55% of the sample, which has a few hundred thousand distinct CDR3 sequences, about a sixth seen once. Sequencing was carried out using blood. These receptors came from a woman aged 45-65 years with Graves' hyperthyroidism.

There are many counts of this clonotype. The chain combines TRBV5-1 with TRBJ2-5; D is uncertain. Germline-derived CDR1 and CDR2 are SGHRS and YFSETQ. V was clipped by 4 bases and J by 3 bases, with 13 bases between them. The CDR3 sequence is 14 residues long. Here the CDR3 DNA reads TGCGCCAGCAGCAGCGAGAATGGTGAAGAGACCCAGTACTTC. This gives the protein CASSSENGEETQYF.

This clonotype showed up many times. The chain employs TRBV28 and TRBJ1-3, with D uncertain. V was clipped by 5 bases and J by 4 bases, with 18 bases between them. The CDR3 extends over 16 amino acids. CDR1 MDHEN and CDR2 SYDVKM come from the germline V gene. This chain's CDR3 is CASSPIRDGTGNTIYF. The CDR3 DNA is TGTGCCAGCAGTCCGATCCGCGACGGTACGGGAAACACCATATATTTT.

This clonotype was counted at least ten times. The CDR3: CASSVGTGVLEQYF. In DNA form, the CDR3 reads TGTGCCAGCAGTGTAGGGACAGGGGTTCTCGAGCAGTACTTC. The chain recombines TRBV2 with TRBJ2-7, with 10 bases identical to TRBD1. This CDR3 spans 14 amino acids. In germline, CDR1 is SNHLY, CDR2 FYNNEI. J gave up 6 bases and V 4 bases, and 6 bases lay outside the gene matches.

The rearrangement uses TRBV6-1 and TRBJ2-5; perhaps TRBD2 as D (6 bases). The germline CDR1 and CDR2 sequences are MNHNS and SASEGT. This CDR3 has 14 residues. With 6 bases removed from V and 3 bases from J, the gap between germline ends came to 14 bases. The CDR3 bases are TGTGCCAGCAGGCGGGATCAAGGGAAAGAGACCCAGTACTTC. Translating gives CASRRDQGKETQYF.

CDR3 region: CASMGGIGWWTGGQPQHF. CDR3 nucleotide sequence: TGTGCCAGCATGGGAGGAATTGGTTGGTGGACAGGGGGGCAGCCCCAGCATTTT. V gene TRBV27 combines with J gene TRBJ1-5; 10 positions match TRBD1. CDR3 size: 18 residues. Germline V CDR1 and CDR2: MNHEY, SMNVEV (reference sequence). V dropped 7 bases and J dropped 7; count of bases not matched to a gene: 19.

A few counts support this clonotype. This chain connects TRBV18 to TRBJ2-2; possibly TRBD1 or TRBD2 for D (6 bases each). Trimming cost V 3 bases and J 3 bases, with 11 bases left between them. The CDR3 runs 15 residues. Germline V gene data show CDR1 as KGHSH and CDR2 as LQKENI. In DNA, the CDR3 is TGTGCCAGCTCACCTATGGAGGGGGACACCGGGGAGCTGTTTTTT. Translation: CASSPMEGDTGELFF.

This clonotype was seen more than once but under ten times. The CDR3 loop is CASSDRTTNTGELFF. The DNA for the CDR3 is TGTGCCAGCAGTGACCGGACAACGAACACCGGGGAGCTGTTTTTT. The gene calls are TRBV2 and TRBJ2-2; D may be TRBD1 (5 bases). The V and J ends lost 3 bases and 0 bases respectively, with 8 bases between them. From germline, CDR1 is SNHLY and CDR2 FYNNEI. This CDR3 comprises 15 residues. Supplemented by reference TRBV2 and TRBJ2-2, the full variable domain reads EPEVTQTPSHQVTQMGQEVILRCVPISNHLYFYWYRQILGQKVEFLVSFYNNEISEKSEIFDDQFSVERPDGSNFTLKIRSTKLEDSAMYFCASSDRTTNTGELFFGEGSRLTVL.

This clonotype came up many times. This chain uses TRBV7-2 with TRBJ2-5; D assignment may be TRBD1 or TRBD2 (5 bases each). The CDR3 is 14 amino acids. V gave up 2 bases and J gave up 3 bases, with 10 bases separating them. Germline values: CDR1 SGHTA, CDR2 FQGNSA. The CDR3 DNA is TGTGCCAGCAGCTTATGGGACGCCAAAGAGACCCAGTACTTC. Amino acids: CASSLWDAKETQYF.

This clonotype was found many times. The chain joins TRBV5-8 to TRBJ1-1; TRBD1 matches 8 bases. V lost 1 base and J lost 5; bases outside the gene matches: 7. This CDR3 has 15 amino acids. CDR1 SGHTS and CDR2 YDEGEE come from the germline V gene. The CDR3 DNA reads TGTGCCAGCAGCTTGCGCAGGACAGGGATTACTGAAGCTTTCTTT. This translates into CASSLRRTGITEAFF.

This clonotype was observed many times. The chain couples TRBV11-2 to TRBJ2-7, with TRBD2 identical over 9 bases. The CDR3 consists of 15 residues. J lost 4 bases, V lost 5 bases, and 9 bases had no gene match. The germline V gene has CDR1 SGHAT and CDR2 FQNNGV. The CDR3 loop is CASSAPGLATYEQYF. CDR3 bases: TGTGCCAGCAGCGCCCCGGGACTAGCAACATACGAGCAGTACTTC.

The rearrangement uses TRBV20-1 and TRBJ2-1; 8 positions agree with TRBD2. The CDR3 consists of 13 residues. The junction had 7 bases not matched to a gene; V was cut back by 3 bases and J by 9 bases. In germline, CDR1 is DFQATT, CDR2 SNEGSKA (reference sequence). CDR3 loop: CSASKAGVGEQFF. The CDR3 DNA sequence: TGCAGTGCTAGCAAAGCGGGAGTGGGTGAGCAGTTCTTC.

This clonotype was detected a few times. V gene TRBV20-1 combines with J gene TRBJ2-7; 7 bases are shared with TRBD1. CDR3 size: 14 residues. V shed 0 bases and J 2 bases; nucleotides not matched to a gene: 4. CDR1 is DFQATT, CDR2 SNEGSKA, per germline (reference sequence). The CDR3 sequence: CSARDHRGAYEQYF. DNA for the CDR3: TGCAGTGCTAGAGATCACAGGGGAGCCTACGAGCAGTACTTC.

CDR3 nucleotides: TGTGCCAGCAGCCAGAACAGGGGCGGACAGCCCCAGCATTTT. Its translation is CASSQNRGGQPQHF. V is TRBV3-1 and J is TRBJ1-5, with 7 bases fitting TRBD1. The CDR3 has 14 residues. Germline assignment: CDR1 LGHDT and CDR2 YNNKEL (reference sequence). With 3 bases clipped from V and 7 bases from J, the junction kept 6 bases outside the gene matches.

V usage is TRBV12-5 and J usage is TRBJ2-1; no definite D call. The ends were cut back, 0 bases at V and 9 bases at J, with 6 bases in the middle. CDR1 and CDR2 (germline): LGHNT, FRNRAP. The CDR3 is made up of 12 amino acids. CDR3 coding DNA: TGTGCTAGTGGTTTGGTACTTAGTGAGCAGTTCTTC. Amino acids: CASGLVLSEQFF.

This clonotype was picked up many times. The J gene is TRBJ2-5, the V gene TRBV5-5; 10 bases align to TRBD1. CDR1 is SGHKS and CDR2 is YYEKEE in the germline V gene (reference sequence). This CDR3 is 15 amino acids long. J gave up 5 bases and V 4 bases, and 8 bases lay outside the gene matches. The CDR3 DNA sequence: TGTGCCAGCAGCGTACAGACAGGGGGCAAGGAGACCCAGTACTTC. Protein sequence: CASSVQTGGKETQYF.

This sequence joins TRBV5-6 and TRBJ2-7; D is ambiguous. Germline-derived CDR1 and CDR2 are SGHDT and YYEEEE. There are 13 residues in the CDR3. V lost 4 bases to trimming and J lost 0 bases, with 8 bases between them. The CDR3 DNA is TGTGCCAGCAGCCCTGACGGCTCCTACGAGCAGTACTTC. Its protein product is CASSPDGSYEQYF.

In this sample, this clonotype turned up many times. The gene calls are TRBV3-1 and TRBJ2-1, with 14 bases identical to TRBD2. Unmatched junction bases numbered 10, after V lost 3 bases and J lost 9 bases. Looked up from germline, CDR1 is LGHDT and CDR2 is YNNKEL (reference sequence). The CDR3 loop spans 17 amino acids. The CDR3 spells CASSHPPTSGRASEQFF. For the CDR3, the DNA is TGTGCCAGCAGCCACCCACCGACTAGCGGGAGGGCAAGTGAGCAGTTCTTC.

This clonotype has just one count. An end of the junction differs from the germline gene, which may be a read error. This sequence joins TRBV28 and TRBJ2-7; D remains ambiguous. The CDR3 extends over 14 amino acids. Germline CDR1 is MDHEN and CDR2 is SYDVKM. The CDR3 sequence is CASSLSGVEIEQYF. CDR3 bases: TGTGCCAGCAGCTTATCTGGCGTAGAAATAGAGCAGTACTTC. Filled out from reference TRBV28 and TRBJ2-7, the complete variable domain reads DVKVTQSSRYLVKRTGEKVFLECVQDMDHENMFWYRQDPGLGLRLIYFSYDVKMKEKGDIPEGYSVSREKKERFSLILESASTNQTSMYLCASSLSGVEIEQYFGPGTRLTVT.

This clonotype was seen at least ten times. The chain carries TRBV4-1 and TRBJ1-6; the D gene is possibly TRBD1 (6 bases). The germline gives CDR1 MGHRA, CDR2 YSYEKL. V was pared by 1 base and J by 10 bases, with 14 bases between. This CDR3 comprises 15 residues. This CDR3 reads CASSQATGRRSPLHF. The CDR3 nucleotides read TGCGCCAGCAGCCAAGCCACAGGGCGCCGGTCACCCCTCCACTTT.

This clonotype appeared a few times. The chain links TRBV27 to TRBJ2-2; 8 bases match TRBD1. Germline V gene lookup returns CDR1 MNHEY and CDR2 SMNVEV (reference sequence). This CDR3 has 15 amino acids. The V and J ends lost 3 bases and 7 bases, in that order; junction bases with no gene match: 7. Here the CDR3 DNA reads TGTGCCAGCAGTTTTGGGCAGGGGGCGGGCGGGGAGCTGTTTTTT. Translation: CASSFGQGAGGELFF.

The gene calls are TRBV28 and TRBJ2-3, with 7 bases that match TRBD2. With V trimmed by 7 bases and J by 1 base, 5 bases remained unmatched. The CDR3 consists of 14 residues. Germline V gives CDR1 MDHEN, CDR2 SYDVKM. CDR3 coding DNA: TGTGCCAGCACGAAGCGGGATGGCACAGATACGCAGTATTTT. Translated, it gives CASTKRDGTDTQYF.